The clone carrying this T cell receptor (beta chain) has a single count. The entry originates in a study of cytomegalovirus exposure and HLA in healthy donors. The ends lost 5 bases at V and 6 bases at J; junction bases unmatched: 11. The CDR3 sequence is 17 residues long. The V gene's germline CDR1 is SGHVS and CDR2 FQNEAQ. This PCR relied on a set of 60 Vbeta primers and 13 Jbeta primers. Clones were read by immunoSEQ multiplex PCR, and TCRdb kept only the in-frame ones, dropping some. The sample lists approximately 150,000 clones, almost 80% occurring once. This TCR was recovered from a man in his forties or fifties in good health and CMV-seropositive. The chain carries TRBV7-8 and TRBJ2-1, with 12 bases identical to TRBD2. What was sequenced was PBMCs. The CDR3, as DNA: TGTGCCAGCAGCCGTTCTAGCGGGAGGGCCCCACTCAATGAGCAGTTCTTC. It yields the protein CASSRSSGRAPLNEQFF.